These 15 T cell receptor beta chains were all obtained from the same sample, sequenced in a study of blood T cells in healthy people across ages. A second 7 to 11 cycle PCR used barcoded and J-beta primers. TCRdb re-derived calls from the 5' RACE reads in MiXCR, one entry per CDR3 protein. This table has some 880,000 distinct CDR3 sequences, roughly 35% appearing once. The specimen was blood. The receptors derive from a young man in good health.

The gene calls are TRBV7-2 and TRBJ2-1; D is unclear. Per the germline V gene, CDR1 is SGHTA and CDR2 is FQGNSA. This CDR3 contains 13 residues. The ends were cut back, 5 bases at V and 10 bases at J, with 15 bases in the middle. DNA for the CDR3: TGTGCCAGCAGCGTGCCAACTTGGCGCGAGCAGTTCTTC. It codes for CASSVPTWREQFF.

This clonotype has a handful of counts. This chain links TRBV4-1 with TRBJ2-2; 8 bases line up with TRBD2. The CDR3 contains 18 residues. Germline values: CDR1 MGHRA, CDR2 YSYEKL. V lost 0 bases, J lost 2 bases, and 8 bases stayed unmatched. Here the CDR3 reads CASSQDHGGDLNTGELFF. The CDR3 DNA is TGCGCCAGCAGCCAAGATCACGGGGGGGACCTTAACACCGGGGAGCTGTTTTTT.

Concerning this clonotype itself: One end of the junction does not line up with germline, which may come from a read error. This sequence joins TRBV12-5 and TRBJ2-1; 10 nucleotides match TRBD2. Judging by the DNA end, TRBJ2-7 fits better; the J call may be wrong. Germline V gene data show CDR1 as LGHNT and CDR2 as FRNRAP. The CDR3 is 16 residues long. The chain's CDR3 is CASGFGDSGGYNEQYF. As DNA, the CDR3 is TGCGCTAGTGGTTTCGGCGATAGCGGGGGGTACAATGAGCAGTACTTC.

This clonotype was observed many times. V usage is TRBV27 and J usage is TRBJ2-7; D gene uncertain. The germline V and J ends were trimmed by 6 bases and 1 base, with 13 bases remaining between them. This CDR3 spans 14 amino acids. Germline-derived CDR1 and CDR2 are MNHEY and SMNVEV (reference sequence). The CDR3 bases are TGTGCCAGCAGGAGGTCTTCCGGGTCCTACGAGCAGTACTTC. Residues: CASRRSSGSYEQYF.

V gene TRBV5-1 combines with J gene TRBJ1-1; perhaps TRBD1 as D (6 bases). V shed 2 bases and J shed 4 bases, with 18 bases lying between them. The V gene's germline CDR1 is SGHRS and CDR2 YFSETQ. This CDR3 contains 16 residues. The CDR3 region is CASSFDSQGRGTEAFF. CDR3 DNA: TGCGCCAGCAGCTTCGATTCACAGGGCCGAGGCACTGAAGCTTTCTTT.

The chain couples TRBV4-3 to TRBJ1-1, with D hard to call. Germline V gene sequence: CDR1 LGHNA, CDR2 YSLEER. Deletions cut 0 bases from V and 4 bases from J, with 9 bases between. The CDR3 contains 14 residues. As DNA, the CDR3 is TGCGCCAGCAGCCAAGAGCTAGTAAGCACTGAAGCTTTCTTT. It is translated as CASSQELVSTEAFF.

This chain uses TRBV21-1 with TRBJ2-1; whether TRBD1, the table's D call, matches the DNA was not checked. TRBV21-1 is termed a pseudogene. The length of the CDR3 is 16 residues. Here the CDR3 DNA reads TGTGCCAGCATCGTTCCAGACAGGACAGGGGAGGATGAGCAGTTCTTC. It encodes CASIVPDRTGEDEQFF.

The V gene is TRBV14, the J gene TRBJ2-7; D tentatively fits TRBD1 or TRBD2 (5 bases each). The CDR3 contains 14 residues. V shed 4 bases and J shed 2 bases, with 12 bases lying between them. Looked up from germline, CDR1 is SGHDN and CDR2 is FVKESK. The CDR3 spells CASSRRDGAYEQYF. DNA for the CDR3: TGTGCCAGCAGCCGCCGGGACGGAGCCTACGAGCAGTACTTC.

A note on this clonotype: Compared with germline, one end of the junction differs, possibly owing to a read error. The chain is built from TRBV12-3 or TRBV12-4 and TRBJ2-7; no reliable D call. The J call may be mistaken, given a closer DNA end match to TRBJ2-5. The CDR3 spans 13 residues. This chain's CDR3 is CAGSFVSVETQYF. Here the CDR3 DNA reads TGTGCCGGCAGTTTTGTCTCGGTGGAGACCCAGTACTTC.

This clonotype was counted ten times or more. The rearrangement links TRBV7-2 to TRBJ2-7, with a possible D match to TRBD2 (5 bases). The CDR3 length is 14 residues. Germline CDR1 and CDR2: SGHTA and FQGNSA. Trimming pared 1 base from V and 6 bases from J, leaving 13 bases between. The CDR3 is CASSLGSQDSEQYF. The CDR3 bases are TGTGCCAGCAGCTTAGGTAGTCAGGACTCCGAGCAGTACTTC.

The rearrangement uses TRBV6-1 and TRBJ1-2; D is uncertain. The CDR3 loop spans 11 amino acids. Between the trimmed V and J ends, which lost 2 bases and 13 bases, there was a span of 11 bases. CDR1 and CDR2 (germline): MNHNS, SASEGT. In DNA, the CDR3 is TGTGCCAGCAGTGAATCCTACGTGGTCACCTTC. This sequence encodes CASSESYVVTF.

The V call is TRBV3-1, the J call TRBJ2-1, with 7 bases lining up with TRBD2. Judging by the DNA end, TRBJ2-7 fits better; the J call may be wrong. Germline CDR1 LGHDT, CDR2 YNNKEL (reference sequence). There are 15 residues in the CDR3. The CDR3 DNA reads as TGTGCCAGCAGCCCAGAGGGCGGGAGAAACAATGAGCAGTACTTC. It encodes CASSPEGGRNNEQYF.

The rearrangement uses TRBV4-3 and TRBJ2-5, with 11 nucleotides matching TRBD1. The end of the DNA fits TRBJ2-7 better, so the J call may be wrong. CDR3 size: 16 residues. Germline assignment: CDR1 LGHNA and CDR2 YSLEER. CDR3 nucleotide sequence: TGCGCCAGCAGCCAAGAAGGGACAGGGGGTTGGTACGAGCAGTACTTC. This translates into CASSQEGTGGWYEQYF.

The chain joins TRBV20-1 to TRBJ1-2; 7 bases align to TRBD1. The length of the CDR3 is 11 residues. CDR1 is DFQATT, CDR2 SNEGSKA, per germline (reference sequence). The J segment lost 8 bases and the V segment lost 4 bases, leaving 4 bases of the junction unmatched. CDR3 nucleotides: TGCAGTGCTAAGGGGGCGAGGGGCTACACCTTC. Its translation is CSAKGARGYTF.

Only one count was recorded for this clonotype. This rearrangement joins TRBV6-6 to TRBJ2-3, with D possibly TRBD1 on 5 matching bases. V was clipped by 0 bases and J by 0 bases, with 10 bases between them. Germline loops: CDR1 MNHNY, CDR2 SVGAGI (reference sequence). The CDR3 has 16 residues. The CDR3 loop is CASSYSRQGSTDTQYF. In DNA form, the CDR3 reads TGTGCCAGCAGTTACTCGAGGCAGGGTAGCACAGATACGCAGTATTTT.